This record covers a single T cell receptor beta chain. The antigen is not known. Random hexamers were used to reverse transcribe the RNA input (about 0.5 to 1 ug). TCR beta CDR3 was amplified by immunoSEQ multiplex PCR. This amplification extended across 54 Vbeta and 13 Jbeta segments. Each CDR3 protein is one row after TCRdb ran MiXCR on the immunoSEQ multiplex PCR reads. Altogether some 180,000 distinct CDR3 sequences are present, roughly 94% being singletons, with the ten largest covering about 0.1%. This specimen comes from a study of CD8 T cells in Susac syndrome. Whole-study findings and limits: The CD4+ T cell repertoires that were profiled in Susac syndrome showed no clonal expansion.

The diagnostic criteria for definite or probable disease, as recently defined, were met by the patients with Susac syndrome. Negative magnetic isolation gave CD8+ and CD4+ cells; FACS enriched CD8+ TEMRA. The germline V gene encodes CDR1 MNHEY and CDR2 SVGAGI. The CDR3 loop spans 16 amino acids. The V and J ends lost 2 bases and 5 bases, in that order; junction bases with no gene match: 2. The source is a human donor with Susac syndrome. The specimen was CD4+ T cells from PBMCs. The chain employs TRBV6-5 and TRBJ2-1; TRBD2 agrees at 14 bases. DNA for the CDR3: TGTGCCAGCAGTTACCGGGGACTAGCGGGAGACAATGAGCAGTTCTTC. It is translated as CASSYRGLAGDNEQFF.